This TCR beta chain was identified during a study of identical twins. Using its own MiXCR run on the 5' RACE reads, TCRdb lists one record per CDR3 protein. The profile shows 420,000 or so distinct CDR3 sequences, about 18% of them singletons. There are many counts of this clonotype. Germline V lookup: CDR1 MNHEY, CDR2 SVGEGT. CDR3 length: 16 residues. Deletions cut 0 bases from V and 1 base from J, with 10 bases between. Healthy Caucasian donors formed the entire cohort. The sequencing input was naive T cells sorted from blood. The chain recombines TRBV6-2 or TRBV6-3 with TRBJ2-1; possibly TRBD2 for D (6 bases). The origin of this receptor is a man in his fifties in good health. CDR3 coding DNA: TGTGCCAGCAGTTACTCGATTGCGGGGTCCTACAATGAGCAGTTCTTC. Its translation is CASSYSIAGSYNEQFF.